This is a list of T cell receptor beta chains from one sample in a study of T cells in severe cutaneous drug reactions. TCRdb processed the multiplex PCR reads again and assigns one entry to each CDR3 protein, with no DNA. Its table records about 7,200 distinct CDR3 sequences. The source material was cells from a skin blister. The receptors stem from a human donor with toxic epidermal necrolysis, a severe cutaneous drug reaction. Both conserved end residues are part of each CDR3. Some rows mark clone size as missing; the rest say once, few, many or name a class of expanded clone.

J: TRBJ2-5; V: TRBV24-1; length: 15; size: .; CDR3: CATSDLQDNQETQYF
J: TRBJ2-1; V: TRBV27; length: 19; size: .; CDR3: CASSFQGLAGLSSYNEQFF
J: TRBJ1-1; V: TRBV18; length: 15; size: .; CDR3: CASSPRDSMNTEAFF
J: TRBJ2-1; V: TRBV28; length: 15; size: .; CDR3: CASTRTGSSYNEQFF
J: TRBJ2-7; V: TRBV28; length: 13; size: .; CDR3: CASSKAGGYEQYF
J: TRBJ2-1; V: TRBV4-3; length: 16; size: .; CDR3: CASSQDMASGRREQFF
J: TRBJ2-7; V: TRBV15; length: 15; size: .; CDR3: CATSRETYGGYEQYF
J: TRBJ2-3; V: TRBV28; length: 13; size: .; CDR3: CASSLSPYDTQYF
J: TRBJ2-1; V: TRBV6-5; length: 14; size: .; CDR3: CASSYGHSYNEQFF
J: TRBJ1-5; V: TRBV24-1; length: 17; size: .; CDR3: CATSDSSGDISNQPQHF
J: TRBJ1-1; V: TRBV13; length: 14; size: medium-sized; CDR3: CASSLSHRDAEAFF
J: TRBJ2-7; V: TRBV6-1; length: 12; size: .; CDR3: CASSEDRVEQYF
J: TRBJ2-1; V: TRBV18; length: 15; size: .; CDR3: CASHFTGVGYNEQFF
J: TRBJ1-3; V: TRBV6-1; length: 15; size: .; CDR3: CASSEPTGSGNTIYF
J: TRBJ1-5; V: TRBV6-6; length: 13; size: .; CDR3: CASSREGDQPQHF
J: TRBJ2-5; V: TRBV4-1; length: 11; size: .; CDR3: CASSQGGTQYF
J: TRBJ2-3; V: TRBV28; length: 12; size: hyperexpanded; CDR3: CASRSSTDTQYF
J: TRBJ2-1; V: TRBV28; length: 16; size: medium-sized; CDR3: CASSQLLLPSYNEQFF
J: TRBJ2-5; V: TRBV20-1; length: 15; size: .; CDR3: CSAMRTGESKETQYF
J: TRBJ1-1; V: TRBV6-6; length: 14; size: .; CDR3: CASSYSSQITEAFF
J: TRBJ1-5; V: TRBV27; length: 15; size: .; CDR3: CASRLIGPGNRPQHF
J: TRBJ2-3; V: TRBV7-3; length: 15; size: .; CDR3: CASSLTGTYTGTQYF
J: TRBJ2-5; V: TRBV28; length: 15; size: .; CDR3: CASTDFGGSQETQYF
J: TRBJ1-4; V: TRBV27; length: 14; size: .; CDR3: CASIRGEKNEKLFF
J: TRBJ2-2; V: TRBV2; length: 13; size: medium-sized; CDR3: CASSETYTGELFF
J: TRBJ2-7; V: TRBV28; length: 12; size: .; CDR3: CASSLSRYEQYF
J: TRBJ1-1; V: TRBV30; length: 12; size: .; CDR3: CAGRQGYTEAFF
J: TRBJ2-2; V: TRBV29-1; length: 16; size: .; CDR3: CSGGTGGAYGTGELFF
J: TRBJ1-5; V: TRBV13; length: 15; size: .; CDR3: CASSLGLGLNQPQHF
J: TRBJ1-3; V: TRBV19; length: 16; size: .; CDR3: CASSNAGTAPGNTIYF
J: TRBJ2-2; V: TRBV6-2/TRBV6-3; length: 13; size: .; CDR3: CASIRTNTGELFF
J: TRBJ2-7; V: TRBV19; length: 15; size: .; CDR3: CASSIQVTSSYEQYF
J: TRBJ2-7; V: TRBV18; length: 12; size: .; CDR3: CASSPLQGEQYF
J: TRBJ2-1; V: TRBV29-1; length: 15; size: .; CDR3: CSPKPTSGVYNEQFF
J: TRBJ1-2; V: TRBV28; length: 15; size: .; CDR3: CASSLGGQGADGYTF
J: TRBJ1-1; V: TRBV4-3; length: 16; size: .; CDR3: CASSQDLEGAPTEAFF
J: TRBJ2-2; V: TRBV28; length: 13; size: .; CDR3: CASSLFGAGELFF
J: TRBJ2-7; V: TRBV3-1; length: 14; size: .; CDR3: CASSQDSRRAEQYF
J: TRBJ1-5; V: TRBV28; length: 14; size: .; CDR3: CASSLATANQPQHF
J: TRBJ2-1; V: TRBV27; length: 14; size: medium-sized; CDR3: CASIGLAGLNEQFF
J: TRBJ2-3; V: TRBV27; length: 14; size: .; CDR3: CASGTSVDGDTQYF
J: TRBJ2-7; V: TRBV7-2; length: 13; size: .; CDR3: CASSYGSSYEQYF
J: TRBJ2-3; V: TRBV6-2/TRBV6-3; length: 11; size: .; CDR3: CASSYPDTQYF
J: TRBJ2-2; V: TRBV14; length: 17; size: .; CDR3: CASSQEPTGIHTGELFF
J: TRBJ1-2; V: TRBV5-1; length: 15; size: .; CDR3: CASSLTGVGNYGYTF
J: TRBJ2-7; V: TRBV20-1; length: 14; size: .; CDR3: CSARKSSGTDEQYF